This T cell receptor (beta chain) was recorded in a study of glioma-infiltrating T cells after dendritic cell vaccination (dated by TCRdb to 2015 to 2016). For the study in its entirety: A cohort of 15 glioblastoma patients from Phase I and II dendritic cell vaccination trials was included, of whom 9 were newly diagnosed and 6 had recurrent disease. The vaccine consisted of monocyte-derived dendritic cells cultured seven days with IL-4 and GM-CSF, then pulsed overnight with autologous tumor lysate. Each patient was given three intradermal dendritic cell vaccine injections, spaced two weeks apart, in the arm below the axilla. Survival after dendritic cell vaccination was correlated with TCR sequencing metrics, such as TIL content and the overlap between tumor and blood repertoires. Between the early 2000s and the early 2010s, patients were given autologous tumor lysate-pulsed dendritic cell vaccination. Deep sequencing of TCR beta CDR3 regions was used to quantify tumor-infiltrating lymphocyte content and compare tumor and blood repertoires in dendritic cell-vaccinated glioblastoma patients. The full study reports these points: Longer time to progression and overall survival after dendritic cell vaccination were predicted by higher estimated pretreatment TIL content. The cohort was small and heterogeneous, few patients had complete blood and tumor sets, and even fewer had initial-recurrent tumor pairs. TCR clonality showed no direct relationship with survival, which suggests that a diverse polyclonal response may matter. The TCR overlap response model with three groups was called speculative and said to need prospective validation.

This clone was recorded only once. No cognate antigen has been identified for it. One base away there is no much larger clone; base qualities are not given. The intended sense of this specimen's time point label: after dendritic cell vaccination, including at tumor progression/relapse. Patients were selected for having adequate residual fresh-frozen tumor tissue and more than two years of available survival data. Molecular status otherwise varied across the glioblastoma patients, but none of them carried an isocitrate dehydrogenase mutation. PBMC were collected before vaccination, two weeks after the third vaccination, and at tumor progression when it occurred. The Qiagen DNeasy Blood extraction Kit was used to extract genomic DNA. The immunoSEQ assay amplified TCRB CDR3 regions from approximately 2 micrograms of genomic DNA, or from all available DNA when less than that amount was available. The multiplex PCR employed 60 forward primers targeting TCR V beta segments and 13 reverse primers targeting J beta segments. To estimate the number of reads per starting template, synthetic control templates were added to each sample at limiting dilution. The Illumina HiSeq System generated 87 bp sequencing reads. As for how the authors treated the data: PCR and sequencing errors were removed by merging closely related sequences with a nearest neighbor algorithm. TCR overlap was defined as the percentage of unique tumor TCR beta sequences that were also present in the same patient's peripheral blood. TCRdb mirrors the immuneACCESS table, restricted to in-frame sequences. Some clones are absent from its copies; in checked studies, under half trace to an unresolved V gene, and the reason for the others is unknown. That table is the source of V, J and clone size, and D and trimming were worked out from the DNA. For this sample there are tens of thousands of clones; about 79% appear just once. 15% to 19% of the sample goes to the ten largest clones.

V sheds 5 bases and J sheds 4 bases, leaving 15 bases between their ends. In the germline V gene, CDR1 corresponds to SGHAT and CDR2 to FQNNGV. Spanning cysteine to phenylalanine, the CDR3 consists of 15 amino acids. Only the CDR3 region is kept as DNA, spanning 45 bases read in frame from base 1. Recombination joined TRBV11-2 with TRBJ1-3; no confident D gene assignment can be made. The sequenced sample was blood, obtained after dendritic cell vaccination. This sequence originates from a human donor with glioblastoma. The sequenced DNA: TGTGCCAGCAGCCCATTCGGCGGGAGCGGAAACACCATATATTTT. It codes for CASSPFGGSGNTIYF.